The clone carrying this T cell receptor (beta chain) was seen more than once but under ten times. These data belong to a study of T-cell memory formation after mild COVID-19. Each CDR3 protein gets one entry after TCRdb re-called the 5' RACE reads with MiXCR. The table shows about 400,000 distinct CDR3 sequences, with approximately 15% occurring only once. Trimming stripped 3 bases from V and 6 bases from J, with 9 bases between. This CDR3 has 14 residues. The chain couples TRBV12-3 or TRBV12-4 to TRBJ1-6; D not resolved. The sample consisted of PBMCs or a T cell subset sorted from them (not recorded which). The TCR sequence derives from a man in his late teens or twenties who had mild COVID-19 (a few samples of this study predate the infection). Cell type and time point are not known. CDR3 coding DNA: TGTGCCAGCAGTTTTGCAGGCCTTAATTCACCCCTCCACTTT. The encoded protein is CASSFAGLNSPLHF.